This T cell receptor beta chain was sequenced in a study of memory CD4+ T cells and cytomegalovirus serostatus. Study findings and constraints: Suggested: most of the CMV-linked TCR signature lies in CD4+ memory cells.

The method was immunoSEQ multiplex PCR; TCRdb's version includes in-frame clones alone and lacks a portion of them. The sample contains about 41,000 clones, approximately 80% of which appear only once. Details on this clone: Its antigen is unidentified.

The sort gate was single viable CD3+CD4+CD8-CD45RO+ cells for memory CD4+ T cells. The CDR3 loop spans 18 amino acids. Germline loops: CDR1 SGHKS, CDR2 YYEKEE (reference sequence). The V end was cut by 4 bases, the J end by 2 bases, with 22 bases between. The chain links TRBV5-5 to TRBJ1-5; TRBD1 is a possible D gene (5 bases). Specimen: memory CD4+ T cells from blood. The source is an adult in good health and CMV-seronegative. CDR3 nucleotides: TGTGCCAGCAGCGGCGGGCAGTCGGGCGGAGGGGGCAATCAGCCCCAGCATTTT. Translating gives CASSGGQSGGGGNQPQHF.